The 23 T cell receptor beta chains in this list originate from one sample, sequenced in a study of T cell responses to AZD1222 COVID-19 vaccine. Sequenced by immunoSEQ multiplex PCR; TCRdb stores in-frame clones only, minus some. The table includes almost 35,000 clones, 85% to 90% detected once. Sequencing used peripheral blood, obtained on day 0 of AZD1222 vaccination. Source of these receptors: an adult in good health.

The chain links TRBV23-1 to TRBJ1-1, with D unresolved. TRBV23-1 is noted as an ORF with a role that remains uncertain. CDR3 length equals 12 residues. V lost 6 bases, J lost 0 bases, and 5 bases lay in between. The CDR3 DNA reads TGCGCCAGCAGGGCAATGAACACTGAAGCTTTCTTT. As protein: CASRAMNTEAFF.

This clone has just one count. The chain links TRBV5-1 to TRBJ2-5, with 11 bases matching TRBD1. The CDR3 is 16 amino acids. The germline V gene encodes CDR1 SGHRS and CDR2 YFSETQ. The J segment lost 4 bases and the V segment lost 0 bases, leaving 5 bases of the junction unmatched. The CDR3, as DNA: TGCGCCAGCAGCTTGGGGGACAGGGGGTTGGTAGAGACCCAGTACTTC. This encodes CASSLGDRGLVETQYF.

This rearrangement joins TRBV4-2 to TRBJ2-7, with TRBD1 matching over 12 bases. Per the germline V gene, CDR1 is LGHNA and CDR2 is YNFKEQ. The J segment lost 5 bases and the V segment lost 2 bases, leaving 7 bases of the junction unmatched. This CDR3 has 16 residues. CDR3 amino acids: CASSQYPGTGGNEQYF. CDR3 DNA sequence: TGTGCCAGCAGCCAATATCCCGGGACAGGGGGCAACGAGCAGTACTTC.

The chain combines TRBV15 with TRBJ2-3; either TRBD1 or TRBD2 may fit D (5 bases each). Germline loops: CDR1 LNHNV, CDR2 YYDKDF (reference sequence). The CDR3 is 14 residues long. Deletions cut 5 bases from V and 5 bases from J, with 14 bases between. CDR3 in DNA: TGTGCCACCAGCCTTTGGGACCGGGGAGATACGCAGTATTTT. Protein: CATSLWDRGDTQYF.

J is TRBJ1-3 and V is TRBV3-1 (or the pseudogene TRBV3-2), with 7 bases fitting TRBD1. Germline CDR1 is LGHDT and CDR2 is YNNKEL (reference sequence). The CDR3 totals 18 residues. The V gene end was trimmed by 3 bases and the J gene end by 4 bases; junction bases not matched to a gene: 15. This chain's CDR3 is CASSQFIGGASPGNTIYF. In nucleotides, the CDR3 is TGTGCCAGCAGCCAGTTCATAGGGGGCGCTTCACCCGGAAACACCATATATTTT.

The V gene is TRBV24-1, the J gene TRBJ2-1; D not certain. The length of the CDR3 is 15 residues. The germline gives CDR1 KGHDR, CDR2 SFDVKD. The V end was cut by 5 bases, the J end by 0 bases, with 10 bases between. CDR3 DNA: TGTGCCACCAGTGGGGGAAGTAGCTCCTACAATGAGCAGTTCTTC. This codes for CATSGGSSSYNEQFF.

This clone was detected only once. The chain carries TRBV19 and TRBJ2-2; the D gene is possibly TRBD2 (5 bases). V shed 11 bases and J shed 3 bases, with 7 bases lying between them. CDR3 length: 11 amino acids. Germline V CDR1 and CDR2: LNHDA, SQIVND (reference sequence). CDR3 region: CAAGDTGELFF. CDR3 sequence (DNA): TGTGCCGCCGGGGACACCGGGGAGCTGTTTTTT. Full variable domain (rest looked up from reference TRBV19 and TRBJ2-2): DGGITQSPKYLFRKEGQNVTLSCEQNLNHDAMYWYRQDPGQGLRLIYYSQIVNDFQKGDIAEGYSVSREKKESFPLTVTSAQKNPTAFYLCAAGDTGELFFGEGSRLTVL.

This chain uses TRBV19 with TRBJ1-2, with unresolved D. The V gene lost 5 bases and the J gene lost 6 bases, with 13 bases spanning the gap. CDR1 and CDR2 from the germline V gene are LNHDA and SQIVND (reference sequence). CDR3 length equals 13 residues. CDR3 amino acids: CASSVATGDGYTF. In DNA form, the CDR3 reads TGTGCCAGTAGTGTGGCTACCGGGGATGGCTACACCTTC.

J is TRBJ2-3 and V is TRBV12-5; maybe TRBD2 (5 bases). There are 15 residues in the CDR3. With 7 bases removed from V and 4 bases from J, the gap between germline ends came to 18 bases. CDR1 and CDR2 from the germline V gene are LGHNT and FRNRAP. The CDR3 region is CASAYGSLVADTQYF. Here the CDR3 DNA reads TGTGCTAGTGCCTATGGGAGCCTAGTAGCAGATACGCAGTATTTT.

CDR3 amino acids: CASSGQGTGSQPQHF. DNA for the CDR3: TGTGCCAGCAGCGGACAGGGGACAGGGAGCCAGCCCCAGCATTTT. This chain uses TRBV2 with TRBJ1-5, with 9 bases matching TRBD1. The CDR3 totals 15 residues. Germline CDR1 SNHLY, CDR2 FYNNEI. The trim removed 6 bases at V and 7 bases at J, leaving 10 bases unmatched.

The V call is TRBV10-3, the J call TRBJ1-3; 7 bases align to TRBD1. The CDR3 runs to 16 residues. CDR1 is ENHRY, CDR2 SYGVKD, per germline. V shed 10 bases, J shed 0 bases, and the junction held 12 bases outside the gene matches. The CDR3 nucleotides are TGTGCCACAGGAGAGGGGGCGTACCTCTCTGGAAACACCATATATTTT. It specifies CATGEGAYLSGNTIYF.

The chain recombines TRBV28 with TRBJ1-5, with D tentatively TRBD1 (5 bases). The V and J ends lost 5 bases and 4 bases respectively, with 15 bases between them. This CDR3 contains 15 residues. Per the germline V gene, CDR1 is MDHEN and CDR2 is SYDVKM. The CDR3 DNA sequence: TGTGCCAGCAGTCCCGTGGGGGTTCCAAATCAGCCCCAGCATTTT. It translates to CASSPVGVPNQPQHF.

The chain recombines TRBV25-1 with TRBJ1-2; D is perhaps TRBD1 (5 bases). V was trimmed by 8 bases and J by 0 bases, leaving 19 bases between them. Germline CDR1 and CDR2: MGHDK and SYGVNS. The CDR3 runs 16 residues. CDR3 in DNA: TGTGCCAGCCCGGGATCAGGGTTCCGAGCTAACTATGGCTACACCTTC. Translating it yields CASPGSGFRANYGYTF.

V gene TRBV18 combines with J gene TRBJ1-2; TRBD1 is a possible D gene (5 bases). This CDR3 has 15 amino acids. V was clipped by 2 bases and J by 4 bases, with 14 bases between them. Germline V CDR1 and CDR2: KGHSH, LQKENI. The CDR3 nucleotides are TGTGCCAGCTCACCAGCACAGGCCGTCGGCTATGGCTACACCTTC. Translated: CASSPAQAVGYGYTF.

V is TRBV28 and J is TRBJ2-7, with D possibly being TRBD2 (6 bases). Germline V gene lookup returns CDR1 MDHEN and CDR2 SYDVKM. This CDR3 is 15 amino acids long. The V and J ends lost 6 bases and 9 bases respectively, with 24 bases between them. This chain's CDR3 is CASRPGTGLGSGQYF. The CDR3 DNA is TGTGCCAGCAGACCTGGGACTGGCTTAGGCAGCGGGCAGTACTTC.

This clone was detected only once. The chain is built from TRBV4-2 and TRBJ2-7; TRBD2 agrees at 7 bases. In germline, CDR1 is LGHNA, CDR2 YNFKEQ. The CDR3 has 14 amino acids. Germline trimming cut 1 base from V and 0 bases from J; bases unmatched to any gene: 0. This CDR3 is CASSQGTSSYEQYF. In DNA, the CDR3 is TGTGCCAGCAGCCAAGGGACTAGCTCCTACGAGCAGTACTTC.

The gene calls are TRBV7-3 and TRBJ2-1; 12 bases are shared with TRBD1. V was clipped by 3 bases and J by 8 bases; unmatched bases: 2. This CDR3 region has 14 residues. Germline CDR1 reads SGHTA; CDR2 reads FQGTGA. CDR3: CASSLGQGAYEQFF. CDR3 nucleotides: TGTGCCAGCAGCTTGGGACAGGGGGCATATGAGCAGTTCTTC.

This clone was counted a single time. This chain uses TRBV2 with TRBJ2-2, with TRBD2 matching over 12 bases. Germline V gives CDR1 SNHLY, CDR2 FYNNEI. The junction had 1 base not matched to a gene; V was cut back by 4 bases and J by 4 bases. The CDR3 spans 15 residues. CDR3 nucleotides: TGTGCCAGCAGTGGACTAGCGGGAGCCACCGGGGAGCTGTTTTTT. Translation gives CASSGLAGATGELFF. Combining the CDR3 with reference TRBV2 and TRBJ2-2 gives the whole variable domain EPEVTQTPSHQVTQMGQEVILRCVPISNHLYFYWYRQILGQKVEFLVSFYNNEISEKSEIFDDQFSVERPDGSNFTLKIRSTKLEDSAMYFCASSGLAGATGELFFGEGSRLTVL.

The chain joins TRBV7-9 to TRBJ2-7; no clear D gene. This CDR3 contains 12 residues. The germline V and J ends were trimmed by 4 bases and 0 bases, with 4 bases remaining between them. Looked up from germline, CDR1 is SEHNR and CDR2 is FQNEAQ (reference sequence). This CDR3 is CASSSLSYEQYF. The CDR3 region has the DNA TGTGCCAGCAGCTCGCTCTCCTACGAGCAGTACTTC.

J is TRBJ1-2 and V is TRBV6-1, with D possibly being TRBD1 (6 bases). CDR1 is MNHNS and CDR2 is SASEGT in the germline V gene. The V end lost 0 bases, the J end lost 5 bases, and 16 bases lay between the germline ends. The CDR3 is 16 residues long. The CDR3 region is CASSEAEGGLVYGYTF. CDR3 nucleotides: TGTGCCAGCAGTGAAGCGGAAGGGGGACTTGTTTATGGCTACACCTTC.

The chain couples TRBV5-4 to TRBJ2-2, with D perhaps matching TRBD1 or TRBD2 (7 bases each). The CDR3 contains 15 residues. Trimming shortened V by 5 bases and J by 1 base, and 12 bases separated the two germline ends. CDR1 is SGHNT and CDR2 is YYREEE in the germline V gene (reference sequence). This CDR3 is CASRRRGGNTGELFF. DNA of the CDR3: TGTGCCAGCAGGCGCAGGGGGGGGAACACCGGGGAGCTGTTTTTT. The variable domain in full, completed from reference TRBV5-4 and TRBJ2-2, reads ETGVTQSPTHLIKTRGQQVTLRCSSQSGHNTVSWYQQALGQGPQFIFQYYREEENGRGNFPPRFSGLQFPNYSSELNVNALELDDSALYLCASRRRGGNTGELFFGEGSRLTVL.

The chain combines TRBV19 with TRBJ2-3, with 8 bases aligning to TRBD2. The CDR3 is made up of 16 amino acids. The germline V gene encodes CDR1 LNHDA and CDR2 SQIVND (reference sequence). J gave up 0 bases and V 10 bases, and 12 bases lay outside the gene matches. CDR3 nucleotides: TGTGCCACCGCGGGGGAGCGGGGGTCTAGCACAGATACGCAGTATTTT. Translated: CATAGERGSSTDTQYF.

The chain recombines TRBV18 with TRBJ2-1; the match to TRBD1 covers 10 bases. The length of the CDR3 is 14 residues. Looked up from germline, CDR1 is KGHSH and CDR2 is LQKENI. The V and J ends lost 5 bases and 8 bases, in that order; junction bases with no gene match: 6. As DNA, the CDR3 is TGTGCCAGCTCATCCGCCGACAGGGGGCATGAGCAGTTCTTC. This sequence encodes CASSSADRGHEQFF.